Listed below are T cell receptor beta chains from one sample, sequenced in a study of blood T cell repertoires in COVID-19. The assay was immunoSEQ multiplex PCR, and TCRdb's table has in-frame clones only and misses some. In the table there are fewer than 250,000 clones, roughly 78% of which are singletons. Sequencing was performed on peripheral blood. These receptors were obtained from a woman aged 40 to 49 with acute or convalescent COVID-19. Both conserved end residues are part of each CDR3. Fields, in order: V gene, D gene, clone size, J gene, CDR3 protein, CDR3 DNA. D genes are given only for firm matches. Expanded clones get a size class; other rows say once, few or many, or leave the size out.

V gene: TRBV5-8; D gene: .; clone size: once; J gene: TRBJ2-1; CDR3 protein: CASSMGQQPYNEQFF; CDR3 DNA: TGTGCCAGCAGCATGGGACAACAACCCTACAATGAGCAGTTCTTC
V gene: TRBV10-3; D gene: .; clone size: .; J gene: TRBJ1-2; CDR3 protein: CAISEVLSYGYTF; CDR3 DNA: TGTGCCATCAGTGAGGTACTGTCTTATGGCTACACCTTC
V gene: TRBV5-6; D gene: .; clone size: .; J gene: TRBJ2-3; CDR3 protein: CASSYQAFFRGTTDTQYF; CDR3 DNA: TGTGCCAGCAGCTATCAAGCATTTTTTCGGGGGACCACAGATACGCAGTATTTT
V gene: TRBV6-2/TRBV6-3; D gene: TRBD2; clone size: .; J gene: TRBJ2-5; CDR3 protein: CASSYLPLPGLVTTQYF; CDR3 DNA: TGTGCCAGCAGTTACCTTCCCCTTCCGGGACTAGTGACGACCCAGTACTTC
V gene: TRBV4-2; D gene: TRBD2; clone size: .; J gene: TRBJ2-7; CDR3 protein: CASSQEGTSTYEQYF; CDR3 DNA: TGTGCCAGCAGCCAAGAGGGGACTAGCACCTACGAGCAGTACTTC
V gene: TRBV11-2; D gene: .; clone size: .; J gene: TRBJ1-1; CDR3 protein: CASSLGVLQAAFF; CDR3 DNA: TGTGCCAGCAGCTTAGGGGTCCTCCAAGCGGCTTTCTTT
V gene: TRBV19; D gene: .; clone size: .; J gene: TRBJ2-2; CDR3 protein: CASSILDTGELFF; CDR3 DNA: TGTGCCAGTAGTATCTTAGATACCGGGGAGCTGTTTTTT
V gene: TRBV3-1/TRBV3-2; D gene: TRBD2; clone size: .; J gene: TRBJ2-5; CDR3 protein: CASSQMTSGAEETQYF; CDR3 DNA: TGTGCCAGCAGCCAGATGACTAGCGGAGCTGAAGAGACCCAGTACTTC
V gene: TRBV7-9; D gene: .; clone size: .; J gene: TRBJ1-4; CDR3 protein: CASSLRDSNEKLFF; CDR3 DNA: TGTGCCAGCAGCTTACGGGACTCTAATGAAAAACTGTTTTTT
V gene: TRBV4-1; D gene: .; clone size: once; J gene: TRBJ1-1; CDR3 protein: CASSQVDSRGTEAFF; CDR3 DNA: TGCGCCAGCAGCCAAGTGGACAGCAGAGGTACTGAAGCTTTCTTT
V gene: TRBV2; D gene: TRBD1; clone size: .; J gene: TRBJ1-1; CDR3 protein: CASSGDSTNTEAFF; CDR3 DNA: TGTGCCAGCAGTGGGGACAGTACGAACACTGAAGCTTTCTTT
V gene: TRBV6-6; D gene: .; clone size: .; J gene: TRBJ2-4; CDR3 protein: CASSYESYGKNIQYF; CDR3 DNA: TGTGCCAGCAGTTACGAATCTTACGGGAAAAACATTCAGTACTTC
V gene: TRBV29-1; D gene: .; clone size: .; J gene: TRBJ1-1; CDR3 protein: CSVEQNHEAFF; CDR3 DNA: TGCAGCGTTGAGCAGAACCATGAAGCTTTCTTT
V gene: TRBV10-3; D gene: TRBD2; clone size: few; J gene: TRBJ2-3; CDR3 protein: CATLPGLAGGSDTQYF; CDR3 DNA: TGTGCCACACTACCGGGACTAGCGGGCGGGTCAGATACGCAGTATTTT
V gene: TRBV24-1; D gene: TRBD1; clone size: .; J gene: TRBJ2-3; CDR3 protein: CATSGTGSSTDTQYF; CDR3 DNA: TGTGCCACCAGTGGGACAGGGTCCAGCACAGATACGCAGTATTTT
V gene: TRBV5-1; D gene: TRBD2; clone size: .; J gene: TRBJ2-1; CDR3 protein: CASSPTSGAYNEQFF; CDR3 DNA: TGCGCCAGCAGCCCGACTAGCGGGGCCTACAATGAGCAGTTCTTC
V gene: TRBV28; D gene: .; clone size: .; J gene: TRBJ2-1; CDR3 protein: CASGQSSYNEQFF; CDR3 DNA: TGTGCCAGCGGGCAGAGCTCCTACAATGAGCAGTTCTTC
V gene: TRBV30; D gene: .; clone size: .; J gene: TRBJ2-2; CDR3 protein: CAWSVWQVTGELFF; CDR3 DNA: TGTGCCTGGAGTGTATGGCAGGTTACCGGGGAGCTGTTTTTT
V gene: TRBV24-1; D gene: .; clone size: once; J gene: TRBJ1-5; CDR3 protein: CATSDPQAPDQPQHF; CDR3 DNA: TGTGCCACCAGTGATCCGCAGGCTCCCGATCAGCCCCAGCATTTT
V gene: TRBV7-9; D gene: .; clone size: .; J gene: TRBJ2-5; CDR3 protein: CASSLGTEETQYF; CDR3 DNA: TGTGCCAGCAGCTTAGGGACAGAAGAGACCCAGTACTTC
V gene: TRBV18; D gene: .; clone size: .; J gene: TRBJ1-2; CDR3 protein: CASSPTRDGGYTF; CDR3 DNA: TGTGCCAGCTCACCGACACGGGATGGAGGCTACACCTTC
V gene: TRBV18; D gene: .; clone size: .; J gene: TRBJ2-7; CDR3 protein: CASSPLGGEGEQYF; CDR3 DNA: TGTGCCAGCTCACCCCTAGGGGGTGAAGGCGAGCAGTACTTC
V gene: TRBV5-5; D gene: TRBD1; clone size: once; J gene: TRBJ2-3; CDR3 protein: CASSPRTGGLSDTQYF; CDR3 DNA: TGTGCCAGCAGCCCGAGGACAGGGGGCCTATCAGATACGCAGTATTTT
V gene: TRBV10-3; D gene: .; clone size: .; J gene: TRBJ1-1; CDR3 protein: CAILDPRGNTEAFF; CDR3 DNA: TGTGCCATCCTTGACCCAAGGGGAAACACTGAAGCTTTCTTT
V gene: TRBV6-5; D gene: .; clone size: .; J gene: TRBJ2-1; CDR3 protein: CASSRQGYEQFF; CDR3 DNA: TGTGCCAGCAGTCGTCAGGGCTATGAGCAGTTCTTC
V gene: TRBV2; D gene: TRBD2; clone size: .; J gene: TRBJ2-1; CDR3 protein: CASSETLAGGNEQFF; CDR3 DNA: TGTGCCAGCAGTGAAACACTAGCGGGAGGGAATGAGCAGTTCTTC
V gene: TRBV24-1; D gene: TRBD2; clone size: .; J gene: TRBJ2-1; CDR3 protein: CATSDPTSDRHNEQFF; CDR3 DNA: TGTGCCACCAGTGACCCGACTAGCGACCGACACAATGAGCAGTTCTTC
V gene: TRBV5-1; D gene: .; clone size: .; J gene: TRBJ2-7; CDR3 protein: CASSNRDNGSGEQYF; CDR3 DNA: TGCGCCAGCAGTAACCGGGACAATGGATCGGGCGAGCAGTACTTC
V gene: TRBV19; D gene: TRBD1; clone size: .; J gene: TRBJ2-1; CDR3 protein: CASSIDRAGGSYNEQFF; CDR3 DNA: TGTGCCAGTAGTATAGATCGGGCAGGGGGCTCCTACAATGAGCAGTTCTTC
V gene: TRBV30; D gene: TRBD1; clone size: .; J gene: TRBJ2-1; CDR3 protein: CAWDRVRYNEQFF; CDR3 DNA: TGTGCCTGGGACAGGGTTAGGTACAATGAGCAGTTCTTC
V gene: TRBV11-3; D gene: .; clone size: .; J gene: TRBJ2-2; CDR3 protein: CASSQTNYEAGELFF; CDR3 DNA: TGTGCCAGCAGCCAAACCAATTATGAGGCCGGGGAGCTGTTTTTT
V gene: TRBV29-1; D gene: TRBD1; clone size: .; J gene: TRBJ2-7; CDR3 protein: CSVMDRGSYEQYF; CDR3 DNA: TGCAGCGTTATGGACAGGGGAAGCTACGAGCAGTACTTC
V gene: TRBV7-8; D gene: .; clone size: .; J gene: TRBJ1-6; CDR3 protein: CASSAEQGGNSPLHF; CDR3 DNA: TGTGCCAGCAGCGCAGAACAGGGTGGAAATTCACCCCTCCACTTT
V gene: TRBV30; D gene: TRBD2; clone size: few; J gene: TRBJ2-1; CDR3 protein: CAGTPSGVGQFF; CDR3 DNA: TGTGCCGGCACTCCTAGCGGAGTGGGGCAGTTCTTC
V gene: TRBV18; D gene: .; clone size: .; J gene: TRBJ2-2; CDR3 protein: CASSQQGNTGELFF; CDR3 DNA: TGTGCCAGCTCACAACAGGGTAACACCGGGGAGCTGTTTTTT
V gene: TRBV3-1/TRBV3-2; D gene: .; clone size: .; J gene: TRBJ2-2; CDR3 protein: CASSPPARGAGELFF; CDR3 DNA: TGTGCCAGCAGCCCCCCCGCGAGAGGCGCCGGGGAGCTGTTTTTT
V gene: TRBV24-1; D gene: .; clone size: .; J gene: TRBJ2-5; CDR3 protein: CATSDSGDSGWETQYF; CDR3 DNA: TGTGCCACCAGTGATTCAGGGGATTCGGGTTGGGAGACCCAGTACTTC
V gene: TRBV7-8; D gene: .; clone size: .; J gene: TRBJ2-1; CDR3 protein: CASSSGEGAYNEQFF; CDR3 DNA: TGTGCCAGCAGCTCAGGGGAGGGGGCCTACAATGAGCAGTTCTTC
V gene: TRBV5-6; D gene: .; clone size: once; J gene: TRBJ2-1; CDR3 protein: CASSARVGAANEQFF; CDR3 DNA: TGTGCCAGCAGCGCGAGGGTGGGGGCAGCCAATGAGCAGTTCTTC
V gene: TRBV3-1/TRBV3-2; D gene: .; clone size: .; J gene: TRBJ1-6; CDR3 protein: CASSQDWLYSPLHF; CDR3 DNA: TGTGCCAGCAGCCAAGACTGGCTGTATTCACCCCTCCACTTT
V gene: TRBV5-4; D gene: TRBD2; clone size: .; J gene: TRBJ2-7; CDR3 protein: CASSLVTSASLRPFYEQYF; CDR3 DNA: TGTGCCAGCAGCTTGGTGACTAGCGCGTCACTGAGACCTTTCTACGAGCAGTACTTC
V gene: TRBV15; D gene: TRBD1; clone size: .; J gene: TRBJ1-2; CDR3 protein: CATSKAGTGGLGYTF; CDR3 DNA: TGTGCCACCAGCAAAGCCGGGACAGGGGGCTTAGGCTACACCTTC
V gene: TRBV10-3; D gene: TRBD1; clone size: .; J gene: TRBJ1-5; CDR3 protein: CAISESRDRGSNQPQHF; CDR3 DNA: TGTGCCATCAGTGAGTCTCGGGACAGGGGAAGCAATCAGCCCCAGCATTTT
V gene: TRBV3-1/TRBV3-2; D gene: .; clone size: .; J gene: TRBJ1-1; CDR3 protein: CASSLPDRNTEAFF; CDR3 DNA: TGTGCCAGCAGCCTACCAGACAGGAACACTGAAGCTTTCTTT
V gene: TRBV10-2; D gene: .; clone size: once; J gene: TRBJ1-1; CDR3 protein: CASSRDSYIEAFF; CDR3 DNA: TGCGCCAGCAGTAGAGACAGTTATATTGAAGCTTTCTTT
V gene: TRBV21-1; D gene: .; clone size: once; J gene: TRBJ1-2; CDR3 protein: CASSNAPGTGSIRYGYTF; CDR3 DNA: TGTGCCAGCAGCAACGCTCCCGGGACAGGCTCGATCCGCTATGGCTACACCTTC